The rows below give T cell receptor beta chains drawn from one sample of a study of glioma-infiltrating T cells. TCRdb recomputed calls from the multiplex PCR reads with MiXCR, one row per CDR3 protein. The sample lists 150,000 to 200,000 distinct CDR3 sequences; 30% to 40% were seen once. Material for sequencing was glioma tissue, nonneoplastic brain tissue, or PBMCs (not recorded which). The receptor set was obtained from a human donor with low-grade glioma or glioblastoma, undergoing nonglioma brain surgery, or in good health (not recorded which). CDR3s leave out the opening cysteine and the closing phenylalanine or tryptophan. The order of the fields is D gene, clone size, J gene, V gene, CDR3 protein. D genes are given only for firm matches. Size values are once, few and many counts, or a class for expanded clones, and some rows have none.

D: TRBD1; size: few; J: TRBJ2-7; V: TRBV7-3; CDR3: ASSEQTGGSYEQY
D: NA; size: many; J: TRBJ1-1; V: TRBV2; CDR3: ASSERGGGAF
D: TRBD1; size: many; J: TRBJ1-5; V: TRBV20-1; CDR3: SAKGQGFLPGPQH
D: NA; size: medium-sized; J: TRBJ2-1; V: TRBV4-3; CDR3: ASSQEGNREPYNEQF
D: NA; size: many; J: TRBJ2-1; V: TRBV28; CDR3: ASSLQPSYNEQF
D: NA; size: few; J: TRBJ2-5; V: TRBV5-4; CDR3: ASSLKRGQETQY
D: TRBD1; size: once; J: TRBJ2-5; V: TRBV6-1; CDR3: ASRQGMGTKY
D: NA; size: many; J: TRBJ2-3; V: TRBV2; CDR3: ASSGTLADTQY
D: TRBD1; size: NA; J: TRBJ2-1; V: TRBV20-1; CDR3: SVTDRELNDQF
D: TRBD1; size: few; J: TRBJ2-7; V: TRBV9; CDR3: ASSVEGDRTPYEQY
D: NA; size: NA; J: TRBJ1-1; V: TRBV5-4; CDR3: ASRQDYGNTEAF
D: TRBD2; size: NA; J: TRBJ2-1; V: TRBV6-1; CDR3: ASSSISGRDNEQF
D: TRBD2; size: NA; J: TRBJ2-5; V: TRBV5-1; CDR3: ASSTQAGLENQY
D: NA; size: NA; J: TRBJ1-2; V: TRBV12-3/TRBV12-4; CDR3: ASSRMGYGYT
D: NA; size: many; J: TRBJ2-1; V: TRBV7-2; CDR3: ASSFNGGHHSEQF
D: NA; size: few; J: TRBJ1-2; V: TRBV19; CDR3: ASGSLWEGRNGYGYT
D: NA; size: many; J: TRBJ2-5; V: TRBV29-1; CDR3: SGTQETQY
D: NA; size: NA; J: TRBJ2-7; V: TRBV20-1; CDR3: SATPRDSFVPNGQY
D: TRBD2; size: many; J: TRBJ2-7; V: TRBV20-1; CDR3: SARDDLAGYSYEQY
D: TRBD2; size: many; J: TRBJ2-1; V: TRBV5-1; CDR3: ASSFGGLAGNEQF
D: NA; size: many; J: TRBJ2-5; V: TRBV7-9; CDR3: ASTLRGVETQY
D: NA; size: many; J: TRBJ1-1; V: TRBV20-1; CDR3: SARDNAGLGATEAF
D: NA; size: many; J: TRBJ2-3; V: TRBV7-9; CDR3: ASSSPAEYTDTQY
D: TRBD1; size: few; J: TRBJ2-2; V: TRBV9; CDR3: ASSVVTGDTGELF
D: TRBD1; size: many; J: TRBJ2-7; V: TRBV6-2/TRBV6-3; CDR3: ASNTRDSFYEQY
D: NA; size: many; J: TRBJ1-5; V: TRBV4-1; CDR3: ASSQRVAGALVNQPQH
D: TRBD2; size: many; J: TRBJ2-3; V: TRBV5-8; CDR3: ASRRRREAADTQY
D: NA; size: many; J: TRBJ2-3; V: TRBV5-1; CDR3: ASSLEGARADTQY
D: TRBD1; size: NA; J: TRBJ2-1; V: TRBV28; CDR3: ASSTSGQGTYEQF
D: TRBD1; size: many; J: TRBJ2-1; V: TRBV25-1; CDR3: ATTGGIGRTEQF
D: NA; size: many; J: TRBJ1-4; V: TRBV2; CDR3: ASSDAPTNEKLF
D: NA; size: many; J: TRBJ2-3; V: TRBV4-2; CDR3: ASSQDGTDTQY
D: NA; size: NA; J: TRBJ2-5; V: TRBV11-1; CDR3: ASSLKQGWLLGETQY
D: TRBD2; size: NA; J: TRBJ2-7; V: TRBV29-1; CDR3: SVDSSGRSY
D: NA; size: many; J: TRBJ2-2; V: TRBV10-3; CDR3: AIRGNENTGELF
D: TRBD2; size: many; J: TRBJ2-3; V: TRBV6-2/TRBV6-3; CDR3: ASRPLLAGGDTQY
D: TRBD1; size: many; J: TRBJ2-7; V: TRBV27; CDR3: ASSLWGQGPYEQY
D: NA; size: many; J: TRBJ2-1; V: TRBV18; CDR3: ASSPQLTGNNEQF